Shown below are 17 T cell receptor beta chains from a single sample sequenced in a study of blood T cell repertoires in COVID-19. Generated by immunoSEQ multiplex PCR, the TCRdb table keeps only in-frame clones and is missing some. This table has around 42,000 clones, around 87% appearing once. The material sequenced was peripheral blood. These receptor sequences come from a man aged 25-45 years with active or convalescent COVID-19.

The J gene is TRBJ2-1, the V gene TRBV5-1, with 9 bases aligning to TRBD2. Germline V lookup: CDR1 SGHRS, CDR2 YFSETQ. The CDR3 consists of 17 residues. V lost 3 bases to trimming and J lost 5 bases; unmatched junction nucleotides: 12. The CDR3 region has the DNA TGCGCCAGCAGCTGGGGGACTAGCCCTCGGCGGGACAATGAGCAGTTCTTC. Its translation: CASSWGTSPRRDNEQFF.

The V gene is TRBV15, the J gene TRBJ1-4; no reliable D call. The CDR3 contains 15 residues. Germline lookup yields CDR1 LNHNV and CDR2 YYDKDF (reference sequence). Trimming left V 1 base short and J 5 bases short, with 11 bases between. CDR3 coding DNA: TGTGCCACCAGCAGAGCTCTGAGCCAAAATGAAAAACTGTTTTTT. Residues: CATSRALSQNEKLFF.

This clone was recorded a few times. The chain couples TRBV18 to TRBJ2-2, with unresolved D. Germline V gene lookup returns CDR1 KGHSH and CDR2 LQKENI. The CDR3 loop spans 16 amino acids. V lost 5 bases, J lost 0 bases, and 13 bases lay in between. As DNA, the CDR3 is TGTGCCAGCTCATCGAACTCAATCGCGAACACCGGGGAGCTGTTTTTT. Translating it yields CASSSNSIANTGELFF.

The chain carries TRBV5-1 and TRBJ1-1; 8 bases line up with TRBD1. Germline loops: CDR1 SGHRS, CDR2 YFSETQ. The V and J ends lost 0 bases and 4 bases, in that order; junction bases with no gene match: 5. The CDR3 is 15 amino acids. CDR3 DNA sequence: TGCGCCAGCAGCTTGGACGGACAGGGAATCACTGAAGCTTTCTTT. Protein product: CASSLDGQGITEAFF.

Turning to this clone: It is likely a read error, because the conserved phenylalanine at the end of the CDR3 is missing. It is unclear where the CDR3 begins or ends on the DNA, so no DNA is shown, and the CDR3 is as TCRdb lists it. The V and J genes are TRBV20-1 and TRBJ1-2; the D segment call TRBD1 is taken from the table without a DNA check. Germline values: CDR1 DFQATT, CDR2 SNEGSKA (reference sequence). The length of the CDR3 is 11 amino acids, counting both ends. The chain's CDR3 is CSARDYRGVSL.

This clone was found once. The chain's CDR3 is CASSLVHRDRRQETQYF. The CDR3 nucleotides read TGCGCCAGCAGCTTGGTTCACAGGGATCGGCGACAAGAGACCCAGTACTTC. The chain recombines TRBV5-1 with TRBJ2-5; TRBD1 might be the D (6 bases). The length of the CDR3 is 17 residues. Between the trimmed V and J ends, which lost 0 bases and 2 bases, there was a span of 17 bases. From germline, CDR1 is SGHRS and CDR2 YFSETQ.

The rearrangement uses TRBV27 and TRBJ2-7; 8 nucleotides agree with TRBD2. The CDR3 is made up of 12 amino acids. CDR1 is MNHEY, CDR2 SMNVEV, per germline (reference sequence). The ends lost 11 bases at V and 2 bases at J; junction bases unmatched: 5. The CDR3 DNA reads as TGTGCCCCCGGGACTAGTCCCTACGAGCAGTACTTC. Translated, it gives CAPGTSPYEQYF.

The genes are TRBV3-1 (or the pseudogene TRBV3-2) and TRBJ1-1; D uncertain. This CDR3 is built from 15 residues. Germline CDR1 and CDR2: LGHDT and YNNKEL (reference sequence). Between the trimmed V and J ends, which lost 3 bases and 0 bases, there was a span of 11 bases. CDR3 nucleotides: TGTGCCAGCAGCCAGCAGGCGGGGATGAACACTGAAGCTTTCTTT. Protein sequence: CASSQQAGMNTEAFF.

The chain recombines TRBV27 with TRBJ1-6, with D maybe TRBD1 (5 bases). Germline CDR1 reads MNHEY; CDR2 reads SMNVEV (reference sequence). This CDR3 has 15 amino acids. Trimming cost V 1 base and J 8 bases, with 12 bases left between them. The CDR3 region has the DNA TGTGCCAGCAGTTTATTGCGGGAGGGACATTCACCCCTCCACTTT. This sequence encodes CASSLLREGHSPLHF.

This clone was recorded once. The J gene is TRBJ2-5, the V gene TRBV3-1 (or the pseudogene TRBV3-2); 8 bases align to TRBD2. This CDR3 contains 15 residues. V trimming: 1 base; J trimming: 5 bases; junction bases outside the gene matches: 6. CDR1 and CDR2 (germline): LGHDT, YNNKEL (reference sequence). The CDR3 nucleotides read TGTGCCAGCAGCCAAGGCGGGGGGAAGTATGAGACCCAGTACTTC. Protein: CASSQGGGKYETQYF.

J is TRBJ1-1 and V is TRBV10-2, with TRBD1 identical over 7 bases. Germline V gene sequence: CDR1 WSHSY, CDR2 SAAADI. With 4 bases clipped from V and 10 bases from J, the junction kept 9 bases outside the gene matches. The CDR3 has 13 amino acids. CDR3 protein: CASSARQGLGAFF. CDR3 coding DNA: TGCGCCAGCAGTGCAAGACAGGGCCTAGGAGCTTTCTTT.

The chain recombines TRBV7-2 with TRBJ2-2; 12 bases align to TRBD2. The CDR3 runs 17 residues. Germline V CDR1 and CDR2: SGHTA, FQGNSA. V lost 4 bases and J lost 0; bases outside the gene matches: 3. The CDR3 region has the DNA TGTGCCAGCAGCTACTCTAGCGGGAGGGCGAACACCGGGGAGCTGTTTTTT. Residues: CASSYSSGRANTGELFF. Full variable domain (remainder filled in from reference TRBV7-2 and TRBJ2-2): GAGVSQSPSNKVTEKGKDVELRCDPISGHTALYWYRQSLGQGLEFLIYFQGNSAPDKSGLPSDRFSAERTGGSVSTLTIQRTQQEDSAVYLCASSYSSGRANTGELFFGEGSRLTVL.

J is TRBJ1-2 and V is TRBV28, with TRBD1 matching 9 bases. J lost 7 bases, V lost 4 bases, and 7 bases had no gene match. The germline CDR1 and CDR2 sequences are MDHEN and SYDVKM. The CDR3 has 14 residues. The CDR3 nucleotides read TGTGCCAGCAGTTGGTACAGGGGGCAGAGTGGCTACACCTTC. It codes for CASSWYRGQSGYTF.

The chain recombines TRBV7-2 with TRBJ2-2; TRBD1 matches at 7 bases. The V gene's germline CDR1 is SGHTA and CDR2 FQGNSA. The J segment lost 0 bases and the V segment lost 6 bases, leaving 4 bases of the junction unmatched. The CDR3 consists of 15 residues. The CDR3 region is CASRRQGPNTGELFF. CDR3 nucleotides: TGTGCCAGCAGGCGACAGGGCCCGAACACCGGGGAGCTGTTTTTT.

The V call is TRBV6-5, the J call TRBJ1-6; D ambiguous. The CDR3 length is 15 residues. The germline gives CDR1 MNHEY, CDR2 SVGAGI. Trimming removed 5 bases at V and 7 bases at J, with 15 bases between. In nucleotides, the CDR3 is TGTGCCAGCAGTCCCCTGCAGGCCCGAAATTCACCCCTCCACTTT. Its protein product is CASSPLQARNSPLHF.

The CDR3 sequence is CASSSPGLGSNTQYF. CDR3 bases: TGTGCCAGCAGCTCGCCGGGACTAGGGTCGAATACGCAGTATTTT. This chain uses TRBV7-3 with TRBJ2-3, with 8 bases fitting TRBD2. There are 15 residues in the CDR3. The germline V gene encodes CDR1 SGHTA and CDR2 FQGTGA. J gave up 7 bases and V 4 bases, and 10 bases lay outside the gene matches.

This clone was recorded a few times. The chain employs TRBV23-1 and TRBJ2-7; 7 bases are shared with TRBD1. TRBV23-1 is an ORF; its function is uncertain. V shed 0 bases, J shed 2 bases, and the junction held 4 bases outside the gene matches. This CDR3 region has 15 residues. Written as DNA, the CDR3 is TGCGCCAGCAGTCAATCGAGGACAGGAGCCTACGAGCAGTACGTC. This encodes CASSQSRTGAYEQYV.